The entry that follows covers one TCR beta chain sequence. This clone came up once. Its antigen remains undetermined. Base qualities are not at hand, and no much larger clone is one base apart. The data originate from a study of T cell responses to AZD1222 COVID-19 vaccine (dated by TCRdb to the early 2020s). About the full investigation: Because spike-specific TCR depth and breadth did not differ between the two schedules, AZD1222 recipients who got a second dose at roughly 4 weeks were pooled with those who got a second dose at roughly 12 weeks. A total of more than 230 trial participants underwent TCR sequencing, of whom 200 to 220 had received two doses of AZD1222 and about 25 had received two doses of the MenACWY control vaccine. Enrollment into the trials was organized by age into subgroups of 18-55, 56-69 and 70-plus years, and those subgroups contained approximately 160, 26 and 62 TCR-sequenced participants, respectively. Study-wide conclusions, independent of this receptor: Nearly half of unique spike-specific TCRs reportedly recognized epitopes outside regions mutated in the B.1.351 and B.1.1.7 variants. Vaccine-associated CD4 TCRs spanned the whole spike protein, with dominant responses in regions 160-218 and 743-854. Conclusions about previously exposed vaccinees were limited because only five to seven AZD1222 recipients were SARS-CoV-2 seropositive at baseline. Because no day 14 peak-response samples were available, the repertoires could be characterized only after the peak T cell response. Most participants were white British and females outnumbered males, and the authors suggested that clonal diversity may have been underestimated. A significant rise in spike-specific TCR breadth and depth was observed after two AZD1222 doses relative to day 0 and relative to MenACWY recipients. In the small 56-69-year group, the increase in depth fell short of significance, most likely because of low power.

Relative to germline, V is 5 bases shorter and J is 15 bases shorter, with 14 bases between their ends. Spanning cysteine to phenylalanine, the CDR3 consists of 12 amino acids. Only the CDR3 DNA stays, 36 bases, in frame from base 1. Per the germline V gene, SGHTA is the CDR1 and FQGNSA is the CDR2. The CDR3 regions of human TCRbeta chains were subjected to immunosequencing. The authors' analysis ran thus. Repertoire TCRs were matched against a reference library of SARS-CoV-2-specific TCRs generated with the MIRA antigen-specificity platform. Breadth was defined as the fraction of unique TCRs that were SARS-CoV-2-associated, and depth was defined as the fraction of total T cells that were SARS-CoV-2-associated. Each spike-specific TCR was assigned to its reactive spike region and to a CD4 or CD8 class using the MIRA data. Log10-transformed breadth and depth values were compared by one-way ANOVA with Sidak's multiple comparisons tests. TCRdb obtained this table from immuneACCESS and retained in-frame rearrangements with V and J assigned. These tables miss some clones; where compared with another copy, unresolved V genes account for less than half of the shortfall, and the remainder is unexplained. V, J and clone size are taken as reported in that table, and D and trimming were inferred from the DNA itself. The sample table lists over 110,000 clones, 70% to 90% of them with a count of one. The top ten constitute about 6% of the sample.

Per the publication, the time point label means: baseline before first vaccination. Vaccinee samples came from UK trials COV001 and COV002, including a single-blind randomized controlled phase 2/3 trial of AZD1222 (ChAdOx1 nCoV-19) in healthy adults. For TCRbeta chain sequencing, PBMC samples were collected from trial participants at day 0 and at day 28 after the second dose. The chain employs TRBV7-2 and TRBJ1-6; the D gene is unclear. The sequence derives from an adult in good health. Here the sequenced sample was peripheral blood, taken on day 0 of AZD1222 vaccination. The DNA is as follows: TGTGCCAGCAGCCGCCGGACCGGGGTCCTCCACTTT. Its translation reads: CASSRRTGVLHF. The CDR3, completed at both ends by the reference TRBV7-2 and TRBJ1-6 genes, gives the full variable domain GAGVSQSPSNKVTEKGKDVELRCDPISGHTALYWYRQSLGQGLEFLIYFQGNSAPDKSGLPSDRFSAERTGGSVSTLTIQRTQQEDSAVYLCASSRRTGVLHFGNGTRLTVT.